This T cell receptor beta chain comes out of a study of blood T cell repertoires in COVID-19. Turning to the study itself: Sites in the United States, Italy and Spain provided acute and convalescent COVID-19 samples. The analysed material was cDNA or gDNA that came from T cells, B-cell-depleted T cells, or PBMCs.

Trimming took off 2 bases at V and 2 bases at J, with 8 bases between the two ends. Germline V lookup: CDR1 SQVTM, CDR2 ANQGSEA. The CDR3 loop spans 13 amino acids. As processed by the authors: By means of reference gene primer amplification, nucleated cell counts were estimated. Clones were read by immunoSEQ multiplex PCR, and TCRdb kept only the in-frame ones, dropping some. For V, J and clone size, that table is used; D and trimming come from the DNA. Of fewer than 350,000 clones listed, around 89% are singletons. The Seattle patients, enrolled during active infection, were followed longitudinally.

This clonotype was obtained from a woman aged 30 to 39 with COVID-19, enrolled during active disease. The specimen sequenced was peripheral blood. The chain carries TRBV29-1 and TRBJ2-3; tentatively, D is TRBD2 (5 bases). The CDR3, as DNA: TGCAGCGTTGAAAGCGGAGTCACAGATACGCAGTATTTT. Encoded protein: CSVESGVTDTQYF.